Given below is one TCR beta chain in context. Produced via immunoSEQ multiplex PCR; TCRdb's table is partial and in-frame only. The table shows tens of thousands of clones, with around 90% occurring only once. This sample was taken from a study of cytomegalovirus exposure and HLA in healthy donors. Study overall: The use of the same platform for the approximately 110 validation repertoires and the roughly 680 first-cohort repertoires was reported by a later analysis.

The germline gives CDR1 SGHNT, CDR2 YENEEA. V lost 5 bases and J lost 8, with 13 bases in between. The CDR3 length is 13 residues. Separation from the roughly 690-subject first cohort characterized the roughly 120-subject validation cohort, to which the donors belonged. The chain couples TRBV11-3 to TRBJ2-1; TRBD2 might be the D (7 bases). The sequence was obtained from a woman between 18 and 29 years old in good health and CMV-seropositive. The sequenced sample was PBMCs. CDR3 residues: CASSQRGGHEQFF. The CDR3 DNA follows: TGTGCCAGCAGCCAGAGGGGGGGGCATGAGCAGTTCTTC.